One sample yielded the 4 T cell receptor beta chains listed below, sequenced in a study of blood T cells in healthy people across ages. Primed by a sample-barcoded 5' primer and a J-beta primer mix, a second PCR proceeded for about 6 to 11 cycles. Via MiXCR, TCRdb re-called the 5' RACE reads, giving one row per CDR3 protein. The sample gives approximately 1,000,000 distinct CDR3 sequences, 40% to 50% of which show up once; under 20% is in the top ten. The sample was blood. These receptors all come from a woman aged 60-75 years in good health.

The genes are TRBV27 and TRBJ1-5; D is perhaps TRBD1 (5 bases). The CDR3 is 12 residues long. V lost 3 bases and J lost 11, with 11 bases in between. Germline V CDR1 and CDR2: MNHEY, SMNVEV (reference sequence). Written as DNA, the CDR3 is TGTGCCAGCAGTTTTAGGGGTAGTTCCCAGCATTTT. It codes for CASSFRGSSQHF.

J is TRBJ2-1 and V is TRBV28, with D possibly being TRBD1 (5 bases). CDR3 length: 14 amino acids. V was trimmed by 2 bases and J by 6 bases, leaving 11 bases between them. Germline lookup yields CDR1 MDHEN and CDR2 SYDVKM. CDR3 region: CASSLSQGINEQFF. The CDR3 DNA sequence: TGTGCCAGCAGTTTAAGTCAGGGTATCAATGAGCAGTTCTTC.

This clonotype was counted between two and nine times. J is TRBJ2-3 and V is TRBV5-1; D may be TRBD1 (6 bases). In germline, CDR1 is SGHRS, CDR2 YFSETQ. Trimming left V 3 bases short and J 3 bases short, with 11 bases between. The CDR3 is made up of 14 amino acids. The CDR3 here is CASSSGVATDTQYF. CDR3 DNA: TGCGCCAGCAGCTCAGGGGTAGCGACAGATACGCAGTATTTT.

This clonotype was picked up a small number of times. The chain recombines TRBV7-9 with TRBJ1-2; 8 nucleotides align to TRBD1. Trimming removed 9 bases from V and 4 bases from J; junction bases left unmatched: 4. The germline V gene has CDR1 SEHNR and CDR2 FQNEAQ (reference sequence). The CDR3 is 12 residues long. DNA for the CDR3: TGTGCCAGTGACAGGGGCCTCTATGGCTACACCTTC. The encoded protein is CASDRGLYGYTF.